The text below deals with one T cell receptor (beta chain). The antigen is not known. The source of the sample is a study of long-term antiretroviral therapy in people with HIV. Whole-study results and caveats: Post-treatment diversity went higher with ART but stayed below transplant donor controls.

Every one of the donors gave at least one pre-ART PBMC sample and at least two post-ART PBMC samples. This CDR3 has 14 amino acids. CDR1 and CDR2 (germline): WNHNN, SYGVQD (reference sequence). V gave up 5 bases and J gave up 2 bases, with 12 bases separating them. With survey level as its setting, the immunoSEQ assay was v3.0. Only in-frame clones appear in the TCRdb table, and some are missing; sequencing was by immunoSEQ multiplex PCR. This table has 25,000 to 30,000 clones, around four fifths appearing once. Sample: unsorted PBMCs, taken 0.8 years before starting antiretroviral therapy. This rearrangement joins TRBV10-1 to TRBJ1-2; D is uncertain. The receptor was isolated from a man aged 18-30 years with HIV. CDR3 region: CASSFCCPNYGYTF. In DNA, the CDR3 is TGCGCCAGCAGTTTTTGTTGCCCCAACTATGGCTACACCTTC.